This is a list of T cell receptor beta chains from one sample in a study of CXCR3-negative and CXCR3-positive naive CD8 T cells. From its re-call of the 5' RACE reads, TCRdb lists each CDR3 protein once, without DNA. This repertoire includes some 120,000 distinct CDR3 sequences. The specimen sequenced was naive CXCR3+ CD8+ T cells from blood. These receptors were obtained from a human donor in good health. Some clones in this sample may be carry-over from other donors' samples. CDR3s include the opening cysteine and the closing phenylalanine or tryptophan.

v_gene	j_gene	CDR3aa
TRBV27	TRBJ1-1	CASSSLGGGWPTEAFF
TRBV4-3	TRBJ2-1	CASSQDGGTYNEQFF
TRBV14	TRBJ1-4	CASRLFGQTTNEKLFF
TRBV29-1	TRBJ2-2	CSVEGNTGELFF
TRBV12-3/TRBV12-4	TRBJ2-1	CASMPSSYNEQFF
TRBV14	TRBJ2-1	CASSQDGEVYNEQFF
TRBV29-1	TRBJ1-2	CSVRSQVDYGYTF
TRBV4-1	TRBJ2-2	CASSHPDRGLSTGELFF
TRBV29-1	TRBJ2-1	CSARASRYNEQFF
TRBV9	TRBJ2-1	CASSVSAGGYNEQFF
TRBV12-3/TRBV12-4	TRBJ2-3	CASSFAGSTDTQYF
TRBV3-1	TRBJ1-2	CASSQEGWEGYTF
TRBV5-4	TRBJ2-7	CASSLGLAGEYGEQYF
TRBV4-3	TRBJ2-5	CASSQDPPGLRGETQYF
TRBV29-1	TRBJ2-5	CSGELAGGETQYF
TRBV27	TRBJ2-2	CASSPNREREQNTGELFF
TRBV20-1	TRBJ2-3	CSARAADTQYF
TRBV7-6	TRBJ1-1	CASSLGGTNTEAFF
TRBV5-1	TRBJ2-7	CASSLAVQQVSYEQYF
TRBV7-9	TRBJ1-3	CASSLLPAASLHGNTIYF
TRBV29-1	TRBJ2-7	CSVEQGEGNEQYF
TRBV7-9	TRBJ1-1	CASSLGKIEAFF
TRBV7-6	TRBJ2-7	CASSTSSKNYEQYF